The rows below give T cell receptor beta chains drawn from one sample of a study of CD8+CD57+ T cells in acquired aplastic anemia. TCRdb called the reads again in MiXCR, with one record for every CDR3 protein. The profile covers 150,000 to 200,000 distinct CDR3 sequences, with 40% to 50% appearing a single time and roughly 1.2% taken by the ten largest. Source material: sorted CD4+, CD8+, or CD8+CD57+ T cells (not recorded which) from PBMCs. The receptors originated from a human donor with aplastic anemia. CDR3s include the opening cysteine and the closing phenylalanine or tryptophan. The D gene is left open where the match is weak. Rows give clone size only sometimes, using once, few, many, or a class for an expanded clone.

TGTGCCAGCAAGCGGGAAGAGAATCAGCCCCAGCATTTT | CASKREENQPQHF | - | TRBJ1-5 | - | TRBV2
TGTGCCAGCAGCACGGGAGGTCGGCACACTGAAGCTTTCTTT | CASSTGGRHTEAFF | many | TRBJ1-1 | - | TRBV6-1
TGCAGCGTTGATGGGGGACCGAACACTGAAGCTTTCTTT | CSVDGGPNTEAFF | many | TRBJ1-1 | - | TRBV29-1
TGTGCCAGTAGGACTAGCGGATATTCCTACAATGAGCAGTTCTTC | CASRTSGYSYNEQFF | - | TRBJ2-1 | TRBD2 | TRBV19
TGTGCCAGTGGGAGCGACAGAGCCTACGAGCAGTACTTC | CASGSDRAYEQYF | many | TRBJ2-7 | - | TRBV19
TGTGCCAGCAGCCCAAGACTAGCGGGGGGGCAAGCCCGATTCTTC | CASSPRLAGGQARFF | - | TRBJ2-1 | TRBD2 | TRBV3-1
TGTGCCAGCAGCCCCCAGGCCACCGGGGAGCTGTTTTTT | CASSPQATGELFF | many | TRBJ2-2 | - | TRBV7-6
TGTGCCAGCAGCCCGGCGACAGGGAACGAGCAGTACTTC | CASSPATGNEQYF | - | TRBJ2-7 | TRBD1 | TRBV7-9
TGTGCCAGCAGCTCCCGCCTCCAGGCTGTGAGCACAGATACACAGTATTTT | CASSSRLQAVSTDTQYF | - | TRBJ2-3 | - | TRBV7-6
TGTGCCAGCAGTGCGGTGAGCAGCCAGAGGCCCCAGCATTTT | CASSAVSSQRPQHF | many | TRBJ1-5 | - | TRBV2
TGCGCCAGCAGCTTACAGGGCTACGAGCAGTACTTC | CASSLQGYEQYF | many | TRBJ2-7 | - | TRBV5-1
TGTGCCAGCAGCTTGGAGGGACTAGCGGGGGGGTTTAGCACAGATACGCAGTATTTT | CASSLEGLAGGFSTDTQYF | many | TRBJ2-3 | TRBD2 | TRBV5-4
TGTGCCAGTAGTATGACTAGCACCCTCTACGAGCAGTACTTC | CASSMTSTLYEQYF | - | TRBJ2-7 | TRBD2 | TRBV19
TGTGCCACCACGATAGGCAGTCTGAACACTGAAGCTTTCTTT | CATTIGSLNTEAFF | - | TRBJ1-1 | - | TRBV15
TGTGCCAGCTCGTCTTCGGTGAACACTGAAGCTTTCTTT | CASSSSVNTEAFF | few | TRBJ1-1 | - | TRBV6-4
TGCAGCGTTGGTCAGAGCTCTGGAAACACCATATATTTT | CSVGQSSGNTIYF | once | TRBJ1-3 | - | TRBV29-1
TGTGCCACTGGTAGTTATGGCTACACCTTC | CATGSYGYTF | many | TRBJ1-2 | - | TRBV6-1
TGTGCCAGCAGCTTAAGCCCCCGACTAGCGGCGAACACCGGGGAGCTGTTTTTT | CASSLSPRLAANTGELFF | - | TRBJ2-2 | TRBD2 | TRBV7-3
TGTGCCAGCAGCTCGGGACTAGCGGGGGGGAGCTCCTACGAGCAGTACTTC | CASSSGLAGGSSYEQYF | - | TRBJ2-7 | TRBD2 | TRBV11-2
TGTGCCAGCAGTGTGGGGCAGGTGTACGAGCAGTACTTC | CASSVGQVYEQYF | many | TRBJ2-7 | - | TRBV6-1
TGCGCCAGCAGCTTGGGGGGGGAACGGACGGGTGGCTACACCTTC | CASSLGGERTGGYTF | many | TRBJ1-2 | - | TRBV5-1
TGCAGTGCTAGAATGGAGCGGCCTCCCTACGAGCAGTACTTC | CSARMERPPYEQYF | - | TRBJ2-7 | - | TRBV20-1
TGTGCCAGTAGTAACCCGCAGGGGGTGACTGAAGCTTTCTTT | CASSNPQGVTEAFF | many | TRBJ1-1 | TRBD1 | TRBV19
TGTGCCACCATCGGGGAGTCCTACAATGAGCAGTTCTTC | CATIGESYNEQFF | - | TRBJ2-1 | - | TRBV24-1
TGCGCCAGCAGCCACGGTACACGGGGCACTGAAGCTTTCTTT | CASSHGTRGTEAFF | - | TRBJ1-1 | - | TRBV5-1
TGTGCCACTGACGGGGGACAGCGGACCGGGGAGCTGTTTTTT | CATDGGQRTGELFF | - | TRBJ2-2 | - | TRBV24-1
TGTGCCAGCAGTTATCAGACAACGAACACCGGGGAGCTGTTTTTT | CASSYQTTNTGELFF | - | TRBJ2-2 | - | TRBV6-1
TGTGCCAGCAGCCAAGATCGTGCGACTCGGGGCTACACCTTC | CASSQDRATRGYTF | many | TRBJ1-2 | - | TRBV4-2
TGTGCCAGCAGCTTAGCTGAAGCGGGACGCTACACCTTC | CASSLAEAGRYTF | few | TRBJ1-2 | - | TRBV7-9
TGTGCCATCAGGGGCGAGGTATATCAAGAGACCCAGTACTTC | CAIRGEVYQETQYF | - | TRBJ2-5 | - | TRBV10-3
TGTGCCACCAGTGATACTAGCGGGGGGCCAAGGATCGGGGAGCTGTTTTTT | CATSDTSGGPRIGELFF | - | TRBJ2-2 | TRBD2 | TRBV24-1
TGTGCCATCAGACAGGGGGCATCTGGCTACACCTTC | CAIRQGASGYTF | once | TRBJ1-2 | TRBD1 | TRBV10-3
TGTGCCACCAGTGACCTGGACGGAAGTCAAGAGACCCAGTACTTC | CATSDLDGSQETQYF | many | TRBJ2-5 | - | TRBV24-1
TGTGCCAGCTCACCAGCCGGGACTAGCGGCAATGAGCAGTTCTTC | CASSPAGTSGNEQFF | few | TRBJ2-1 | TRBD2 | TRBV18
TGCAGTGCTAGAGATCAAGGGCTTCCCGCCGGGACCCAGTACTTC | CSARDQGLPAGTQYF | - | TRBJ2-5 | - | TRBV20-1
TGTGCCACCAGCAGAGGGGGACAGCCCATGAACACTGAAGCTTTCTTT | CATSRGGQPMNTEAFF | - | TRBJ1-1 | TRBD1 | TRBV15
TGTGCCAGCAGTGAAGAAGGTTCGAGGGGGAAGTTCTTC | CASSEEGSRGKFF | - | TRBJ2-1 | - | TRBV6-1
TGTGCCAGCAGTAGCCGGGGGGGGGCACAAGGCTACACCTTC | CASSSRGGAQGYTF | - | TRBJ1-2 | - | TRBV6-1
TGCAGCGCTGAGAGACAGGTCCTATCCTACAATGAGCAGTTCTTC | CSAERQVLSYNEQFF | - | TRBJ2-1 | - | TRBV29-1
TGTGCCAGCAGACTAACGTTCCTTCTGCCAGATACGCAGTATTTT | CASRLTFLLPDTQYF | - | TRBJ2-3 | - | TRBV27
TGTGCCAGCAGTGAAGCGCTCAGCAATCAGCCCCAGCATTTT | CASSEALSNQPQHF | many | TRBJ1-5 | - | TRBV2
TGTGCCAGCAGCAAGACAGGGGTGGACAATCAGCCCCAGCATTTT | CASSKTGVDNQPQHF | many | TRBJ1-5 | TRBD1 | TRBV5-6
TGCAGTGCTAGAGATGCGGGGACGGGGAACACTGAAGCTTTCTTT | CSARDAGTGNTEAFF | many | TRBJ1-1 | - | TRBV20-1